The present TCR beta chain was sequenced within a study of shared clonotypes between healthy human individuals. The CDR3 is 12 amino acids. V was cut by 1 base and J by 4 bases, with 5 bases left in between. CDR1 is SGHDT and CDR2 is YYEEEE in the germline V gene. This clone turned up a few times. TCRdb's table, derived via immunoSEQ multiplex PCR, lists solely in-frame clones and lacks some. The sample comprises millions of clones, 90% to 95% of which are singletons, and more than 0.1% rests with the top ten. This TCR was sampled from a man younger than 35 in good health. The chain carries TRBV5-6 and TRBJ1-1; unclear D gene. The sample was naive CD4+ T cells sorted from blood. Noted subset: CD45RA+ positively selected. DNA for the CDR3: TGTGCCAGCAGCTTGCTGGGCACTGAAGCTTTCTTT. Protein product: CASSLLGTEAFF.